Below are 6 T cell receptor beta chains sequenced from a single sample in a study of CD8 T cells in Susac syndrome. RNA in amounts of about 0.5 to 1 ug was reverse transcribed with random hexamers. TCRdb analysed the immunoSEQ multiplex PCR reads with MiXCR anew, one entry per CDR3 protein. The sample holds 180,000 or so distinct CDR3 sequences, approximately 95% seen once. Sample: CD4+ T cells from PBMCs. The receptor set was obtained from a human donor in good health.

The chain is built from TRBV27 and TRBJ2-6; TRBD2 might be the D (5 bases). The germline V gene has CDR1 MNHEY and CDR2 SMNVEV (reference sequence). V dropped 1 base and J dropped 0 bases, with 10 bases sitting between them. The CDR3 runs to 17 residues. The CDR3 spells CASSLFGMGSGANVLTF. The CDR3 DNA sequence: TGTGCCAGCAGTTTATTCGGGATGGGCTCTGGGGCCAACGTCCTGACTTTC.

The J gene is TRBJ2-1, the V gene TRBV30, with D possibly TRBD2 on 6 matching bases. Trimming pared 4 bases from V and 0 bases from J, leaving 7 bases between. The CDR3 sequence is 13 residues long. Germline V gene sequence: CDR1 GTSNPN, CDR2 SVGIG (reference sequence). The CDR3 here is CAWKAGSYNEQFF. In DNA form, the CDR3 reads TGTGCCTGGAAAGCGGGCTCCTACAATGAGCAGTTCTTC.

This clonotype was seen a single time. V is TRBV5-6 and J is TRBJ2-5; 7 positions agree with TRBD1. CDR3 length: 13 amino acids. The ends lost 6 bases at V and 5 bases at J; junction bases unmatched: 7. The germline V gene has CDR1 SGHDT and CDR2 YYEEEE. The CDR3 DNA is TGTGCCAGCACCACGACAGGGCGGGAGACCCAGTACTTC. Its translation is CASTTTGRETQYF.

This clonotype appeared a single time. This chain joins TRBV29-1 and TRBJ2-1; no reliable D call. The V end was cut by 4 bases, the J end by 6 bases, with 7 bases between. Germline loops: CDR1 SQVTM, CDR2 ANQGSEA. The CDR3 is 11 residues long. For the CDR3, the DNA is TGCAGCGTTGCTGGGTTCAATGAGCAGTTCTTC. Amino acid sequence: CSVAGFNEQFF.

This chain joins TRBV5-6 and TRBJ2-5; D is perhaps TRBD1 (5 bases). Trimming cost V 1 base and J 5 bases, with 12 bases left between them. CDR3 size: 14 residues. Germline assignment: CDR1 SGHDT and CDR2 YYEEEE. In DNA form, the CDR3 reads TGTGCCAGCAGCTTGATGGGGCGTATGGAGACCCAGTACTTC. This translates into CASSLMGRMETQYF.

The genes are TRBV5-8 and TRBJ1-2; D is uncertain. V lost 5 bases and J lost 8, with 7 bases in between. CDR1 and CDR2 (germline): SGHTS, YDEGEE. The CDR3 spans 10 residues. CDR3 residues: CASRRWGYTF. Written as DNA, the CDR3 is TGTGCCAGCAGAAGATGGGGCTACACCTTC.